The rows below give T cell receptor beta chains drawn from one sample of a study of cytomegalovirus exposure and HLA in healthy donors. Using immunoSEQ multiplex PCR, the repertoire was profiled, and TCRdb retains in-frame clones only, with some absent. This repertoire shows approximately 160,000 clones, 75% found once; its top ten account for around 4.9%. Material: PBMCs. The receptors originated from a male donor in good health and CMV-seronegative. CDR3s leave out the opening cysteine and the closing phenylalanine or tryptophan. D genes are given only for firm matches.

cdr3_aa: ASSQGQGVPYEQY
j_call: TRBJ2-7
d_call: TRBD1
v_call: TRBV4-1

cdr3_aa: ASSTAPTGGLPQH
j_call: TRBJ1-5
d_call: TRBD1
v_call: TRBV6-5

cdr3_aa: ASIGSRQETQY
j_call: TRBJ2-5
d_call: NA
v_call: TRBV2

cdr3_aa: ASSQTSSGGADTQY
j_call: TRBJ2-3
d_call: TRBD2
v_call: TRBV4-1

cdr3_aa: ASRDLRDYEQY
j_call: TRBJ2-7
d_call: NA
v_call: TRBV2

cdr3_aa: ASRGTADNSPLH
j_call: TRBJ1-6
d_call: TRBD1
v_call: TRBV6-5

cdr3_aa: SVRGVAETQY
j_call: TRBJ2-5
d_call: NA
v_call: TRBV29-1

cdr3_aa: ASSLRRDRGSLAGELF
j_call: TRBJ2-2
d_call: TRBD1
v_call: TRBV11-3

cdr3_aa: ASSLVLERSNEQF
j_call: TRBJ2-1
d_call: NA
v_call: TRBV5-5

cdr3_aa: ASSDTSGRNEQF
j_call: TRBJ2-1
d_call: TRBD2
v_call: TRBV6-4

cdr3_aa: ASSLRLAGGGDEQF
j_call: TRBJ2-1
d_call: TRBD2
v_call: TRBV7-6

cdr3_aa: ASSPSTGDRGSYEQY
j_call: TRBJ2-7
d_call: NA
v_call: TRBV7-9

cdr3_aa: ASSLSLGTRWYEQY
j_call: TRBJ2-7
d_call: TRBD2
v_call: TRBV5-1

cdr3_aa: ASSQPSGYTGELF
j_call: TRBJ2-2
d_call: TRBD2
v_call: TRBV4-2

cdr3_aa: SAGTPWY
j_call: TRBJ2-5
d_call: NA
v_call: TRBV20-1

cdr3_aa: ASSVLSGGEQY
j_call: TRBJ2-7
d_call: TRBD2
v_call: TRBV9

cdr3_aa: ASSVSRGNEQF
j_call: TRBJ2-1
d_call: NA
v_call: TRBV7-2

cdr3_aa: ASSYGTGLYEQY
j_call: TRBJ2-7
d_call: TRBD1
v_call: TRBV6-6

cdr3_aa: ASSVDRQRERYNEQF
j_call: TRBJ2-1
d_call: NA
v_call: TRBV9

cdr3_aa: ASSHPGTLYEQY
j_call: TRBJ2-7
d_call: NA
v_call: TRBV5-6